A selection of T cell receptor beta chains follows, all from one sample in a study of metastatic and nonmetastatic thyroid tumors. TCRdb re-analyzed the PCR reads using MiXCR. The data contain about 34,000 clones, about a third of them seen just once; the ten biggest clones take up roughly 20%. The sample comprised tumor tissue. Every receptor here comes from a female donor with papillary thyroid cancer or a benign thyroid nodule (not recorded which). Some clones in this sample may be carry-over from other donors' samples. CDR3s include the opening cysteine and the closing phenylalanine or tryptophan. The D gene is left open where the match is weak. Size tells how often a clone was seen (once, few, many) or the class of an expanded clone, and some rows leave it out.

cdr3_nt,cdr3_aa,v_call,d_call,clone_size,j_call,cdr3_length
TGTGCCAGCAGCCCACAGGTGGACGGGGAGCTGTTTTTT,CASSPQVDGELFF,TRBV7-6,-,few,TRBJ2-2,13
TGTGCCAGCAGCGTGACTAGCGGGACGGGCACAGATACGCAGTATTTT,CASSVTSGTGTDTQYF,TRBV11-1,TRBD2,-,TRBJ2-3,16
TGCGCCAGCAGCAGAGAGGGACTAGCGGGGGGTTACGAGCAGTACTTC,CASSREGLAGGYEQYF,TRBV5-1,TRBD2,-,TRBJ2-7,16
TGCGCCAGCAGTCACGTAAGCGACACAGATACGCAGTATTTT,CASSHVSDTDTQYF,TRBV6-9,-,-,TRBJ2-3,14
TGTGCCAGCACCCAAGACCAGGAGTCCTACAATGAGCAGTTCTTC,CASTQDQESYNEQFF,TRBV12-3/TRBV12-4,-,-,TRBJ2-1,15
TGTGCCAGCGGAGTCTTTCCAGGGGTATCCTACAATGAGCAGTTCTTC,CASGVFPGVSYNEQFF,TRBV2,-,-,TRBJ2-1,16
TGTGCCAGCAGCGTAAATTCGGCATCCCTGTATGGCTACACCTTC,CASSVNSASLYGYTF,TRBV9,-,few,TRBJ1-2,15
TGTGCCAGCAGCTTAGCTCCGGGGGGTGAGCAGTTCTTC,CASSLAPGGEQFF,TRBV7-6,TRBD2,medium-sized,TRBJ2-1,13
TGTGCCAGCAGCCCCGGGACAGTAATCAGGAACACTGAAGCTTTCTTT,CASSPGTVIRNTEAFF,TRBV6-2/TRBV6-3,TRBD1,few,TRBJ1-1,16
TGTGCCTGGGGTAACGACATCCTCGGAGGGAATCAGCCCCAGCATTTT,CAWGNDILGGNQPQHF,TRBV30,-,-,TRBJ1-5,16
TGTGCCAGCAGCTCAGAAGCGGGAGACTCCTACAATGAGCAGTTCTTC,CASSSEAGDSYNEQFF,TRBV7-6,TRBD2,-,TRBJ2-1,16
TGTGCCAGTACCCACCGGGACAGGGTATCTGGAAACACCATATATTTT,CASTHRDRVSGNTIYF,TRBV19,TRBD1,-,TRBJ1-3,16
TGTGCCATCTCCCCGGAGGGGTATGGAGGGGCAGATACGCAGTATTTT,CAISPEGYGGADTQYF,TRBV18,-,-,TRBJ2-3,16
TGTGCCAGCAGGGGAATTGGGACAGGGCTATGGGGCAATCAGCCCCAGCATTTT,CASRGIGTGLWGNQPQHF,TRBV27,TRBD1,few,TRBJ1-5,18
TGTGCCAGTAGTATGGACAGGGGAATGGACGATACGCAGTATTTT,CASSMDRGMDDTQYF,TRBV19,TRBD1,-,TRBJ2-3,15
TGTGCCAGCAGCGCAAGGGGGGGAACAGATACGCAGTATTTT,CASSARGGTDTQYF,TRBV13,-,-,TRBJ2-3,14
TGTGCCAGCAGCTCATTCTCTAGCGGGTGGGGGGAGCTGTTTTTT,CASSSFSSGWGELFF,TRBV4-2,TRBD2,-,TRBJ2-2,15
TGTGCCAGCAGTTTGTATGGGGCGGCAGATACGCAGTATTTT,CASSLYGAADTQYF,TRBV12-3/TRBV12-4,-,few,TRBJ2-3,14
TGTGCCACCAGTGATCTTAGCGGGAAGTACAATGAGCAGTTCTTC,CATSDLSGKYNEQFF,TRBV24-1,TRBD2,-,TRBJ2-1,15
TGTGCCAGCAGCCAAGGGAGAACGGGAGCGAGCGAGCAGTACTTC,CASSQGRTGASEQYF,TRBV12-3/TRBV12-4,-,-,TRBJ2-7,15
TGTGCCAGCAGCTTAGTATTCGGTCCCGGGGAGCTGTTTTTT,CASSLVFGPGELFF,TRBV7-8,-,-,TRBJ2-2,14
TGTGCCAGCAGGCGGACTAGCGGGAGGAACTACGAGCAGTACTTC,CASRRTSGRNYEQYF,TRBV28,TRBD2,-,TRBJ2-7,15
TGTGCCAGCAGCCGATTACGGGCGGATACGCAGTATTTT,CASSRLRADTQYF,TRBV3-1,-,once,TRBJ2-3,13
TGTGCCAGCAGCCCTGGATTACAGGGGGCTGGAAACACCATATATTTT,CASSPGLQGAGNTIYF,TRBV6-1,TRBD1,few,TRBJ1-3,16
TGCGCCAGCAGCCAAGATAGAGGCGGGAGTACAGAGGAGCAGTTCTTC,CASSQDRGGSTEEQFF,TRBV4-1,TRBD2,-,TRBJ2-1,16
TGTGCCAGCAGTTGGACTAGCTCCGAGCAGTACTTC,CASSWTSSEQYF,TRBV11-2,TRBD2,few,TRBJ2-7,12
TGTGCCAGCAGCTTAGCGGGAGTAAATGATGAGCAGTTCTTC,CASSLAGVNDEQFF,TRBV7-3,TRBD2,many,TRBJ2-1,14
TGTGCCAGCAGCTTAGCGGGAGCTTATACGCAGTATTTT,CASSLAGAYTQYF,TRBV7-9,-,-,TRBJ2-3,13
TGTGCCAGTAGTATAGACAGCGGGAGGTGGCGAGAGCAGTACTTC,CASSIDSGRWREQYF,TRBV19,TRBD2,-,TRBJ2-7,15
TGTGCCAGTAGTTTTCGGGGGGGCTCAGATACGCAGTATTTT,CASSFRGGSDTQYF,TRBV19,TRBD2,-,TRBJ2-3,14
TGTGCCAGCAGCTTGGGGGCAGGGCCTAGCAATGAGCAGTTCTTC,CASSLGAGPSNEQFF,TRBV5-4,-,-,TRBJ2-1,15
TGTGCCAGCAGTTACAGTCTCCCGGGACTAGCGGACCTCTACGAGCAGTACTTC,CASSYSLPGLADLYEQYF,TRBV6-5,TRBD2,-,TRBJ2-7,18
TGTGCCAGCAGCGGACAGGACTACGAGCAGTACTTC,CASSGQDYEQYF,TRBV2,TRBD1,few,TRBJ2-7,12
TGTGCCATCAGTGTGGGACAGTCCTCTTATGGCTACACCTTC,CAISVGQSSYGYTF,TRBV6-1,TRBD1,-,TRBJ1-2,14
TGTGCCAGCAGCTCCCGGACTAGCGGGTCCTACAATGAGCAGTTCTTC,CASSSRTSGSYNEQFF,TRBV11-3,TRBD2,many,TRBJ2-1,16
TGTGCTAGCAGCCCATTAACAGGGGGGTTCCACGAGCAGTACTTC,CASSPLTGGFHEQYF,TRBV7-7,TRBD1,-,TRBJ2-7,15
TGCAGTGCTAGAGATTCTTCGACAGGGGGCCCAGATACGCAGTATTTT,CSARDSSTGGPDTQYF,TRBV20-1,TRBD1,-,TRBJ2-3,16
TGTGCCAGCAGCCTCCGGACACGAACCTACGAGCAGTACTTC,CASSLRTRTYEQYF,TRBV6-1,-,-,TRBJ2-7,14
TGCGCCAGCAGCTCCCGGGGGGACAACCCCCACTTT,CASSSRGDNPHF,TRBV5-1,-,-,TRBJ1-6,12
TGTGCCAGTAGCCCACTAGCGGGAGCCGTCCGCAGTGAGCAGTTCTTC,CASSPLAGAVRSEQFF,TRBV19,TRBD2,-,TRBJ2-1,16
TGTGCCAGCAAAAGGACGACAGAGGGTGGAGAGCAGTACTTC,CASKRTTEGGEQYF,TRBV6-2/TRBV6-3,-,few,TRBJ2-7,14
TGTGCCTGGAGGCGCCAGGACAGGTCCTATGGCTACACCTTC,CAWRRQDRSYGYTF,TRBV30,TRBD1,-,TRBJ1-2,14
TGTGCCAGTAGGGACAGGGGGAAGAATGGCTACACCTTC,CASRDRGKNGYTF,TRBV19,TRBD1,-,TRBJ1-2,13
TGTGCCACCAGCGGGGGACAGGGGGTCTACAATGAGCAGTTCTTC,CATSGGQGVYNEQFF,TRBV15,TRBD1,medium-sized,TRBJ2-1,15
TGTGCCAGCAGTGACGGGACTAGCGGCTACAATGAGCAGTTCTTC,CASSDGTSGYNEQFF,TRBV6-4,TRBD2,many,TRBJ2-1,15
TGTGCCAGCAGACCCGACAGGAAACCCTATGGCTACACCTTC,CASRPDRKPYGYTF,TRBV6-2/TRBV6-3,-,few,TRBJ1-2,14
TGTGCCAGCAGTGTTGGGACAGGGGAATCACCCCTCCACTTT,CASSVGTGESPLHF,TRBV2,TRBD1,-,TRBJ1-6,14
TGTGCCAGCTGCTTAATGGCGGATTTGACCTACGAGCAGTACTTC,CASCLMADLTYEQYF,TRBV6-2/TRBV6-3,-,-,TRBJ2-7,15
TGTGCCAGCAGTTTTGTCCACGGAGAGACCCAGTACTTC,CASSFVHGETQYF,TRBV5-6,-,-,TRBJ2-5,13
TGTGCCAGCAGCTTGGCCGGAGACAGGGAAGAGACCCAGTACTTC,CASSLAGDREETQYF,TRBV5-4,TRBD1,-,TRBJ2-5,15
TGTGCCTGGAGTCTGTGGGGAGTAAGCAATGAGCAGTTCTTC,CAWSLWGVSNEQFF,TRBV30,-,few,TRBJ2-1,14
TGTGCCAGCAGCCCCACGGGACAGGGCCCTTATGGCTACACCTTC,CASSPTGQGPYGYTF,TRBV28,TRBD1,few,TRBJ1-2,15
TGTGCCAGTACCGCCTCCATCGGTCAGGGGGCTCTCAATGAGCAGTTCTTC,CASTASIGQGALNEQFF,TRBV19,TRBD1,-,TRBJ2-1,17
TGCAGCGTTGAAGACTTGACAGGGAGAAACACCATATATTTT,CSVEDLTGRNTIYF,TRBV29-1,TRBD1,few,TRBJ1-3,14
TGTGCCAGCAGCTTAGATCTGGGACAGAATGAAAAACTGTTTTTT,CASSLDLGQNEKLFF,TRBV7-2,TRBD1,-,TRBJ1-4,15
TGCAGTGCCCCTAAGGGGGAGGGCCTCAATGAGCAGTTCTTC,CSAPKGEGLNEQFF,TRBV20-1,-,few,TRBJ2-1,14
TGCAGTGCTAGCGGACTAGATGAGCAGTTCTTC,CSASGLDEQFF,TRBV20-1,TRBD2,-,TRBJ2-1,11